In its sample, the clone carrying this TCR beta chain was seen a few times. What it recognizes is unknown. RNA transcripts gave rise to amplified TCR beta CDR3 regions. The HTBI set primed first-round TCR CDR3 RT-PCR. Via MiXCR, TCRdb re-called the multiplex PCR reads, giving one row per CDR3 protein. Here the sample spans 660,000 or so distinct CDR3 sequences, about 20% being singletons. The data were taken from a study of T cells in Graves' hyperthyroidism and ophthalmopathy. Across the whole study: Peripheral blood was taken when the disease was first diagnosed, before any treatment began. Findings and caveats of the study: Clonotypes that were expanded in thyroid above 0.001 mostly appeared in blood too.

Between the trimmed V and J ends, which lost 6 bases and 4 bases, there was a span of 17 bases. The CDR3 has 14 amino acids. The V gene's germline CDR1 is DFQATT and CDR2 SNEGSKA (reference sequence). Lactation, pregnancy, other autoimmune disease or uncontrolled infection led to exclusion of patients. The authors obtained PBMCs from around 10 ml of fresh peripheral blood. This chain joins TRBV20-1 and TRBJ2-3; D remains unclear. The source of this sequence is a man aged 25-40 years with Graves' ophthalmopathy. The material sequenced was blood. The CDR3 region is CSATAFPFSDTQYF. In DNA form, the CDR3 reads TGCAGTGCAACCGCATTTCCCTTTTCAGATACGCAGTATTTT.